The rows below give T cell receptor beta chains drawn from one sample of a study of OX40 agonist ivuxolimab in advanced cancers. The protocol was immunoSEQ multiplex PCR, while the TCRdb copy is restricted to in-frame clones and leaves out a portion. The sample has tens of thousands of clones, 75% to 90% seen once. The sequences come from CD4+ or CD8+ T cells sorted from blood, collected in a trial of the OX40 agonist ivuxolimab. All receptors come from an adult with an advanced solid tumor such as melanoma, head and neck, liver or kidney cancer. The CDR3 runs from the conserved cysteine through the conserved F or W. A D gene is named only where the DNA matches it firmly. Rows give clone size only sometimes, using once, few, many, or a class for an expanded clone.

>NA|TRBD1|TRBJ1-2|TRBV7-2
TGTGCCAGCAGCTTAGGAACAGGGGGCGGTAACTATGGCTACACCTTC
CASSLGTGGGNYGYTF
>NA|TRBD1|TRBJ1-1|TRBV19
TGTGCCAGTAGTATAACAGGGGGCATCGCTGAAGCTTTCTTT
CASSITGGIAEAFF
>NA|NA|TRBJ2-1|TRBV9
TGTGCCAGCAGCGTAGAGTTGCGGTTCTTCGGCAATGAGCAGTTCTTC
CASSVELRFFGNEQFF
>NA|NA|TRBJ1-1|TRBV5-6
TGTGCCAGCAGCTTGGGAGGGACTGTGAACACTGAAGCTTTCTTT
CASSLGGTVNTEAFF
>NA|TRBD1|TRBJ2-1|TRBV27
TGTGCCAGCGGGAACTTACCGGGACAGGGGTCTGACCGCTCCTACAATGAGCAGTTCTTC
CASGNLPGQGSDRSYNEQFF
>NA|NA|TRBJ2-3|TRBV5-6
TGTGCCAGCAGCTTCGCAGGGGATACGCAGTATTTT
CASSFAGDTQYF
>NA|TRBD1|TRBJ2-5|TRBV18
TGTGCCAGCTCACGGGGACAGGTCCAAGAGACCCAGTACTTC
CASSRGQVQETQYF
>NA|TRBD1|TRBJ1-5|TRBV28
TGTGCCAGCAGACTGGGACAGGGTCGGAGGTTGTCTAGCAATCAGCCCCAGCATTTT
CASRLGQGRRLSSNQPQHF
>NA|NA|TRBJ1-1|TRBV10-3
TGTGCCATCAGTGAGGCAGGGAACACTGAAGCTTTCTTT
CAISEAGNTEAFF
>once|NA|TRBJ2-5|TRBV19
TGTGCCAGTAGGACTGGCGGGGAGACCCAGTACTTC
CASRTGGETQYF
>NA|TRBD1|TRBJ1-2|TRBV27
TGTGCCAGCCGTGGGGGGACAGAACCTTATGGCTACACCTTC
CASRGGTEPYGYTF
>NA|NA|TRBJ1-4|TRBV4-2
TGTGCCAGCAGCCAAGTCCAGGACGAAAAACTGTTTTTT
CASSQVQDEKLFF
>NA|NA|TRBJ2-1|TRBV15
TGTGCCACCAGCAGAGATTTAGGCGCTGAGCAGTTCTTC
CATSRDLGAEQFF
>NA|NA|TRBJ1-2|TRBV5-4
TGTGCCAGCAGCTTGGGGCGAAGCCCTACCTTC
CASSLGRSPTF
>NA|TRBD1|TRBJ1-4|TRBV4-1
TGCGCCAGCAGACTCGGGACAGGGAGTGAAAAACTGTTTTTT
CASRLGTGSEKLFF
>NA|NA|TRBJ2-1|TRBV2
TGTGCCAGCAGGAGGGGAGATGGAAATGAGCAGTTCTTC
CASRRGDGNEQFF
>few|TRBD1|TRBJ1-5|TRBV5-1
TGCGCCAGCAGCCCAGGAACAGGGGGCAGCAATCAGCCCCAGCATTTT
CASSPGTGGSNQPQHF
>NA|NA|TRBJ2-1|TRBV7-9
TGTGCCAGCAGCTCGGGACCAGCGCAGTTCTTC
CASSSGPAQFF
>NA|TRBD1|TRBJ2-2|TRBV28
TGTGCCAGCAGTTTAATGGGACAGCCCAGGTCGAACACCGGGGAGCTGTTTTTT
CASSLMGQPRSNTGELFF
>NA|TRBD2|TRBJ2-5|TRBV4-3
TGCGCCAGCAGCCAACGGGGGGGCGGGGAGACCCAGTACTTC
CASSQRGGGETQYF
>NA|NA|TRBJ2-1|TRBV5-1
TGCGCCAGCAGCTTACAGGGAGTTGAAAGAGGTGAGCAGTTCTTC
CASSLQGVERGEQFF
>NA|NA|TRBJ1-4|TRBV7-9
TGTGCCAGCAGCTTGGGCAGAGTGAATGAAAAACTGTTTTTT
CASSLGRVNEKLFF
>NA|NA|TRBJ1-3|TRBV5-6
TGTGCCAGCAGCTATACAGGGTTTGGAAACACCATATATTTT
CASSYTGFGNTIYF
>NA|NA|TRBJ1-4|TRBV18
TGTGCCAGCTCACCACGGGACGAAAAAGGGGAAAAACTGTTTTTT
CASSPRDEKGEKLFF
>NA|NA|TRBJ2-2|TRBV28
TGTGCCAGCAGTTTTTTGACCGGGGAGCTGTTTTTT
CASSFLTGELFF
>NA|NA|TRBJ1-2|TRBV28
TGTGCCAGCAGTACCACAGGGTTTGGCTACACCTTC
CASSTTGFGYTF
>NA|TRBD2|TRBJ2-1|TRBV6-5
TGTGCCAGCAGTTACTCGCTCGCGGGGGGGCATGAGCAGTTCTTC
CASSYSLAGGHEQFF
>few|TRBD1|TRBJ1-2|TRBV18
TGTGCCAGCTCACCCGGACAGGGGGCTAACTATGGCTACACCTTC
CASSPGQGANYGYTF
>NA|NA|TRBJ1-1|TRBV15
TGTGCCACCAGCAGAGATTCAGACATCCAAGCTTTCTTT
CATSRDSDIQAFF
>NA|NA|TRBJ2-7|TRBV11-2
TGTGCCAGCAGTTCCCTCCCGGGGGCAGGTCTTAGCTCCTACGAGCAGTACTTC
CASSSLPGAGLSSYEQYF
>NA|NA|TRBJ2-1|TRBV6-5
TGTGCCAGCAGCCTTTACAATGAGCAGTTCTTC
CASSLYNEQFF
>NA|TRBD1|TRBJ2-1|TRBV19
TGTGCCAGTAGTATCTCGGGACAGGGGGCTCATGAGCAGTTCTTC
CASSISGQGAHEQFF
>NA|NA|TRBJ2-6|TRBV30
TGTGCCTGGAGTCCCCGACTGCAATCTGGGGCCAACGTCCTGACTTTC
CAWSPRLQSGANVLTF